These 23 T cell receptor beta chains share one sample of origin, sequenced in a study of control samples from healthy donors and cancer patients. Here immunoSEQ multiplex PCR was the method, and the copy in TCRdb shows in-frame clones only, minus some. The data contain about 170,000 clones, around 94% of them singletons. The material sequenced was blood. The origin of the receptors is a young woman in good health.

The chain carries TRBV7-9 and TRBJ1-1; D gene uncertain. V was pared by 3 bases and J by 7 bases, with 15 bases between. Per germline, CDR1 SEHNR and CDR2 FQNEAQ (reference sequence). There are 14 residues in the CDR3. The DNA of the CDR3 is TGTGCCAGCAGCTTTCGGAATTTGCAGAATGAAGCTTTCTTT. Translating gives CASSFRNLQNEAFF.

The V and J genes are TRBV19 and TRBJ1-1; possible D gene TRBD1, 6 bases. Per the germline V gene, CDR1 is LNHDA and CDR2 is SQIVND (reference sequence). The CDR3 totals 16 residues. V lost 3 bases and J 5 bases, leaving 19 bases between the germline ends. The CDR3 DNA reads TGTGCCAGTAGTATTACGGGACACCTTACTTTAACTGAAGCTTTCTTT. This translates into CASSITGHLTLTEAFF. The full variable domain, with the rest looked up from reference TRBV19 and TRBJ1-1, is DGGITQSPKYLFRKEGQNVTLSCEQNLNHDAMYWYRQDPGQGLRLIYYSQIVNDFQKGDIAEGYSVSREKKESFPLTVTSAQKNPTAFYLCASSITGHLTLTEAFFGQGTRLTVV.

CDR3 loop: CASSTYYGTGPSGAGNTIYF. The CDR3 nucleotides are TGTGCCAGCAGCACATATTACGGGACAGGGCCCTCCGGAGCTGGAAACACCATATATTTT. The chain has TRBV27 and TRBJ1-3; 9 bases match TRBD1. CDR1 and CDR2 (germline): MNHEY, SMNVEV (reference sequence). This CDR3 has 20 amino acids. Trimming removed 6 bases from V and 2 bases from J; junction bases left unmatched: 20.

This rearrangement joins TRBV7-8 to TRBJ2-7, with 14 bases lining up with TRBD2. Germline V lookup: CDR1 SGHVS, CDR2 FQNEAQ. The CDR3 runs 18 residues. V shed 2 bases, J shed 3 bases, and the junction held 9 bases outside the gene matches. The chain's CDR3 is CASSLPGTSGSGYYEQYF. The CDR3 DNA sequence: TGTGCCAGCAGCTTACCCGGGACTAGCGGGAGTGGTTACTACGAGCAGTACTTC.

This clone was picked up one time. The chain employs TRBV2 and TRBJ1-2; 10 nucleotides match TRBD1. Germline V gene sequence: CDR1 SNHLY, CDR2 FYNNEI. Losses at the gene ends were 3 bases for V and 2 bases for J; bases not matched to a gene: 3. The CDR3 spans 15 residues. DNA of the CDR3: TGTGCCAGCAGTGAGGTGGGACAGGGGAACTATGGCTACACCTTC. It codes for CASSEVGQGNYGYTF.

The CDR3 DNA sequence: TGTGCCAGCAGTTCCACCAGGGGGCGCGGGAACACTGAAGCTTTCTTT. Translating gives CASSSTRGRGNTEAFF. This chain links TRBV6-5 with TRBJ1-1; TRBD1 matches at 8 bases. V was pared by 4 bases and J by 1 base, with 8 bases of the junction left unmatched. The germline V gene encodes CDR1 MNHEY and CDR2 SVGAGI. This CDR3 comprises 16 residues.

V usage is TRBV6-2 or TRBV6-3 and J usage is TRBJ1-2; 7 bases are shared with TRBD1. With 4 bases clipped from V and 0 bases from J, the junction kept 8 bases outside the gene matches. This CDR3 spans 16 amino acids. Per the germline V gene, CDR1 is MNHEY and CDR2 is SVGEGT. Here the CDR3 reads CASSSFGQATNYGYTF. CDR3 sequence (DNA): TGTGCCAGCAGTTCATTCGGACAGGCTACTAACTATGGCTACACCTTC.

CDR3 DNA sequence: TGTGCCAGCAGCCCCTATCGGACTGAGTATGGCTACACCTTC. Its protein is CASSPYRTEYGYTF. V and J are TRBV7-9 and TRBJ1-2, with unresolved D. The CDR3 covers 14 residues. Trimming left V 5 bases short and J 5 bases short, with 15 bases between. Germline loops: CDR1 SEHNR, CDR2 FQNEAQ (reference sequence).

This clone showed up just once. This CDR3 reads CASSSTGQTNTEAFF. CDR3 bases: TGTGCCAGCAGCTCTACGGGACAGACGAACACTGAAGCTTTCTTT. The chain recombines TRBV7-2 with TRBJ1-1, with TRBD1 matching 7 bases. Germline loops: CDR1 SGHTA, CDR2 FQGNSA. This CDR3 has 15 residues. Trimming removed 4 bases from V and 1 base from J; junction bases left unmatched: 6.

This sequence joins TRBV19 and TRBJ2-1, with 8 bases lining up with TRBD2. Trimming removed 6 bases from V and 6 bases from J; junction bases left unmatched: 7. The germline V gene has CDR1 LNHDA and CDR2 SQIVND (reference sequence). CDR3 length: 14 amino acids. The CDR3 DNA is TGTGCCAGTAGGCAGCGGGGGAACTCCAATGAGCAGTTCTTC. This gives the protein CASRQRGNSNEQFF.

The chain has TRBV5-1 and TRBJ1-5; D gene ambiguous. This CDR3 has 15 amino acids. Germline V gene data show CDR1 as SGHRS and CDR2 as YFSETQ. With 4 bases removed from V and 4 bases from J, the gap between germline ends came to 15 bases. CDR3 sequence reads: CASSRGNGGNQPQHF. DNA for the CDR3: TGCGCCAGCAGCCGAGGGAACGGAGGGAATCAGCCCCAGCATTTT.

This clone has just a few counts. This chain joins TRBV18 and TRBJ1-2, with 11 bases aligning to TRBD1. Germline CDR1 and CDR2: KGHSH and LQKENI. V dropped 3 bases and J dropped 7; count of bases not matched to a gene: 10. The CDR3 totals 16 residues. The CDR3 is CASSPRTGGASGGYTF. DNA for the CDR3: TGTGCCAGCTCACCCCGGACAGGGGGCGCCTCAGGTGGCTACACCTTC.

Written as DNA, the CDR3 is TGTGCCAGCTACTTAAGGGGGGCGCCCGGAAACACCATATATTTT. Its translation is CASYLRGAPGNTIYF. The chain uses TRBV7-2 and TRBJ1-3; tentative D call: TRBD1 (6 bases). The CDR3 is 15 amino acids. Germline-derived CDR1 and CDR2 are SGHTA and FQGNSA. V shed 8 bases and J shed 4 bases, with 18 bases lying between them.

In its sample, this clone was seen once. The V and J genes are TRBV28 and TRBJ1-5, with 12 nucleotides matching TRBD1. V lost 6 bases to trimming and J lost 2 bases; unmatched junction nucleotides: 11. The length of the CDR3 is 18 residues. Germline V gene lookup returns CDR1 MDHEN and CDR2 SYDVKM. The CDR3 sequence is CASRIPGQGARGNQPQHF. CDR3 in DNA: TGTGCCAGCAGGATCCCGGGACAGGGGGCAAGAGGCAATCAGCCCCAGCATTTT.

The chain links TRBV5-6 to TRBJ1-2, with 8 positions matching TRBD1. The V gene end was trimmed by 4 bases and the J gene end by 4 bases; junction bases not matched to a gene: 6. This CDR3 has 14 residues. From germline, CDR1 is SGHDT and CDR2 YYEEEE. The CDR3 region has the DNA TGTGCCAGCAGCCCCCGGACAGGGTTCTATGGCTACACCTTC. Translated: CASSPRTGFYGYTF.

This clone was seen only once. V gene TRBV3-1 (or the pseudogene TRBV3-2) combines with J gene TRBJ2-7; 8 bases are a match to TRBD2. This CDR3 is 13 amino acids long. V dropped 3 bases and J dropped 2; count of bases not matched to a gene: 0. Germline loops: CDR1 LGHDT, CDR2 YNNKEL (reference sequence). This chain's CDR3 is CASSQGLAYEQYF. DNA for the CDR3: TGTGCCAGCAGCCAGGGACTAGCCTACGAGCAGTACTTC.

The chain employs TRBV18 and TRBJ1-4; D ambiguous. The V and J ends lost 6 bases and 3 bases respectively, with 14 bases between them. The germline CDR1 and CDR2 sequences are KGHSH and LQKENI. CDR3 length equals 15 residues. As DNA, the CDR3 is TGTGCCAGCTCCCCTCGACCCCAGGCTAATGAAAAACTGTTTTTT. Its translation is CASSPRPQANEKLFF.

The chain recombines TRBV5-1 with TRBJ2-7; D ambiguous. V lost 4 bases and J lost 2, with 13 bases in between. The CDR3 loop spans 14 amino acids. Looked up from germline, CDR1 is SGHRS and CDR2 is YFSETQ. Here the CDR3 reads CASSPSGSPYEQYF. CDR3 in DNA: TGCGCCAGCAGCCCATCCGGGTCCCCCTACGAGCAGTACTTC.

The J gene is TRBJ1-1, the V gene TRBV18; the D gene is possibly TRBD1 (6 bases). Germline loops: CDR1 KGHSH, CDR2 LQKENI. Trimming pared 4 bases from V and 0 bases from J, leaving 9 bases between. The CDR3 length is 14 residues. CDR3 DNA sequence: TGTGCCAGCTCACAGGACAGCCTGAACACTGAAGCTTTCTTT. Translating gives CASSQDSLNTEAFF.

The chain carries TRBV5-6 and TRBJ2-7; D perhaps matches TRBD1 (6 bases). Per germline, CDR1 SGHDT and CDR2 YYEEEE. The CDR3 contains 16 residues. Deletions cut 3 bases from V and 4 bases from J, with 20 bases between. DNA for the CDR3: TGTGCCAGCAGCTCAGGACCAGGGGTTCGGGTTTACGAGCAGTACTTC. Translation gives CASSSGPGVRVYEQYF.

This chain links TRBV28 with TRBJ1-5, with TRBD1 matching 8 bases. CDR1 is MDHEN, CDR2 SYDVKM, per germline. The CDR3 is 15 amino acids. With V trimmed by 6 bases and J by 7 bases, 11 bases remained unmatched. The CDR3 here is CASSSGDRSRQPQHF. The CDR3 DNA is TGTGCCAGCAGCAGTGGGGACAGGTCTCGGCAGCCCCAGCATTTT.

The rearrangement joins TRBV18 to TRBJ2-7; 7 positions match TRBD1. This CDR3 contains 14 residues. Germline V CDR1 and CDR2: KGHSH, LQKENI. Germline trimming cut 3 bases from V and 2 bases from J; bases unmatched to any gene: 4. In DNA form, the CDR3 reads TGTGCCAGCTCACCCTGGGACAGACCCTACGAGCAGTACTTC. Translating gives CASSPWDRPYEQYF.

The rearrangement uses TRBV11-2 and TRBJ1-6, with D perhaps TRBD1 (6 bases). The CDR3 sequence is 15 residues long. Trimming removed 5 bases at V and 9 bases at J, with 17 bases between. Germline CDR1 SGHAT, CDR2 FQNNGV. CDR3 bases: TGTGCCAGCAGCCTTCGCGGGGCAGGGGTTTCACCCCTCCACTTT. This translates into CASSLRGAGVSPLHF.